The entry below gives a single T cell receptor beta chain sequence along with its context. Its matching antigen is unknown. It may be a read error: a sequence one base away is much more abundant. Authors' processing steps: ImmunoSEQ supplied junction-only sequences lacking quality scores, so filtering was different. The data were produced by immunoSEQ multiplex PCR, yet TCRdb's version contains in-frame clones alone and is incomplete. V and J calls plus clone size are reproduced from that table; the DNA served to infer D and trimming. The table records roughly 490,000 clones, over 60% of them present only once. The record originates from a study of shared clonotypes between healthy human individuals. General study findings and limits: Donor clonotype sharing was expected to depend on sequencing depth.

The sequence derives from a woman aged 35 to 49 in good health. Some clones in this sample may be carry-over from other donors' samples. Source material: PBMCs.

CDR3 DNA: TGTGCCAGCAGCTTAGACATGAACACTGAAGCTTTCTTT. Amino acids: CASSLDMNTEAFF. The gene calls are TRBV7-3 and TRBJ1-1; D is undetermined. The CDR3 length is 13 residues. The germline V gene has CDR1 SGHTA and CDR2 FQGTGA. V lost 2 bases to trimming and J lost 0 bases, with 4 bases between them.